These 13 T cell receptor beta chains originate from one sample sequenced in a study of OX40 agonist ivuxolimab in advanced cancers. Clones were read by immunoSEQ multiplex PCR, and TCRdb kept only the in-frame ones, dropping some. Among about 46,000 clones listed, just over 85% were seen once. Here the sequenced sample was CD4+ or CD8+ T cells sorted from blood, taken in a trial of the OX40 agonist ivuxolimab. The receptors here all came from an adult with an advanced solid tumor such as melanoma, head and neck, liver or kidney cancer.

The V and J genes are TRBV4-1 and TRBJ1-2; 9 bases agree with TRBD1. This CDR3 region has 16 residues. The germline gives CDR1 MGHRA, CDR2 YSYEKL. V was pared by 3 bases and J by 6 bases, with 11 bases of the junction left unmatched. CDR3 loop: CASSHTDRGGLNGYTF. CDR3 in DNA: TGCGCCAGCAGCCATACGGACAGGGGCGGTCTTAATGGCTACACCTTC.

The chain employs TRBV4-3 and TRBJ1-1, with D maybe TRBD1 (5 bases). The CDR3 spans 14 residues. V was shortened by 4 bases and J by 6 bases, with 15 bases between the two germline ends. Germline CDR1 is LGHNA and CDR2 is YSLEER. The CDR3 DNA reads TGCGCCAGCAGCCGCCAGGGCTTTGGAGCTGAAGCTTTCTTT. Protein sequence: CASSRQGFGAEAFF.

CDR3 bases: TGTGCCAGCAGCCAAGTCAGGGATGGTGAGCAGTTCTTC. Amino acids: CASSQVRDGEQFF. V gene TRBV4-2 combines with J gene TRBJ2-1; possible D gene TRBD1, 5 bases. From germline, CDR1 is LGHNA and CDR2 YNFKEQ. The CDR3 runs to 13 residues. Trimming pared 1 base from V and 9 bases from J, leaving 10 bases between.

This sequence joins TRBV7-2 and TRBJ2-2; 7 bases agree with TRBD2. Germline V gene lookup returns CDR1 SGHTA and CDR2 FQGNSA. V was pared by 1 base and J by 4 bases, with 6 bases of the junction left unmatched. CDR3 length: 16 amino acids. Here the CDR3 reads CASSLGGEGSTGELFF. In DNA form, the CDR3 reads TGTGCCAGCAGCTTAGGAGGGGAGGGGAGCACCGGGGAGCTGTTTTTT.

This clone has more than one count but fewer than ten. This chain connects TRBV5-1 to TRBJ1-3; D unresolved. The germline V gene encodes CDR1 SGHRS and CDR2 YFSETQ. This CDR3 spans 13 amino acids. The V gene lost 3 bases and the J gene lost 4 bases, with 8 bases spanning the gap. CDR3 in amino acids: CASSSYGGNTIYF. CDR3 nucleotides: TGCGCCAGCAGCTCCTATGGGGGAAACACCATATATTTT.

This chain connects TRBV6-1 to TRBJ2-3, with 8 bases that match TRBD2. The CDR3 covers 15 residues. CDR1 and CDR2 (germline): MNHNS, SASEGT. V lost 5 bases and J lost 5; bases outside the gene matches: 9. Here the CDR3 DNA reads TGTGCCAGCAGTAAGACTAGCGCGTCGGGAGATACGCAGTATTTT. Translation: CASSKTSASGDTQYF.

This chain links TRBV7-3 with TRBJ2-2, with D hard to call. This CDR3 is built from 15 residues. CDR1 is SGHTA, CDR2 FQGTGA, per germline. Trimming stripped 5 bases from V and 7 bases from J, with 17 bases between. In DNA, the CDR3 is TGTGCCAGCAGCGTTAATCACGCGGAATACGGGGAGCTGTTTTTT. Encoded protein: CASSVNHAEYGELFF.

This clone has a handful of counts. The CDR3, as DNA: TGTGCCAGCAGCTACTTACCGGGACCTGGTGAAGCTTTCTTT. It translates to CASSYLPGPGEAFF. The V call is TRBV5-4, the J call TRBJ1-1, with a tentative D call TRBD1 (5 bases). The CDR3 sequence is 14 residues long. CDR1 and CDR2 from the germline V gene are SGHNT and YYREEE (reference sequence). V dropped 3 bases and J dropped 7 bases, with 16 bases sitting between them.

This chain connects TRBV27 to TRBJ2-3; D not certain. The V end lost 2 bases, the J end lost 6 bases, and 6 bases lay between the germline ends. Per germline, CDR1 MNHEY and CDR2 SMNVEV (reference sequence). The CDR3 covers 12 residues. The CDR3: CASSLTGDTQYF. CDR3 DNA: TGTGCCAGCAGTTTAACGGGCGATACGCAGTATTTT.

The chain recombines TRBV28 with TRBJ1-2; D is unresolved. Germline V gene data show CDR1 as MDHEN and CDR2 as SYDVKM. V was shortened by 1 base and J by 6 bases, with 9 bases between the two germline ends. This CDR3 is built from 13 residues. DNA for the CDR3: TGTGCCAGCAGTTTATTTCGGGGAGATGGCTACACCTTC. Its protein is CASSLFRGDGYTF.

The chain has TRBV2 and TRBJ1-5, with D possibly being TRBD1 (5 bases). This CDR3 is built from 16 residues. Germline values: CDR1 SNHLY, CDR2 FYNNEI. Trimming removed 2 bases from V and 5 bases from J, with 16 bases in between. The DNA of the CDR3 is TGTGCCAGCAGTGAATGGTGGGCAGGGTCCGATCAGCCCCAGCATTTT. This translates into CASSEWWAGSDQPQHF.

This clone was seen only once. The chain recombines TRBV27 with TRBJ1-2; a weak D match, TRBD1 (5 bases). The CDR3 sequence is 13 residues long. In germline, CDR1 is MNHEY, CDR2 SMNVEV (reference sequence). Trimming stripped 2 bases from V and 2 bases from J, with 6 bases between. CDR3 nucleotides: TGTGCCAGCAGTTTAGAGGGGAACTATGGCTACACCTTC. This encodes CASSLEGNYGYTF.

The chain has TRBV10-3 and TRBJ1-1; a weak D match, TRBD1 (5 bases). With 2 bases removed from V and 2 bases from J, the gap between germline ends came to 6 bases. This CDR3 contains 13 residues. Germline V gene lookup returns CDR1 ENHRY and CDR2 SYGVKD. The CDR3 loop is CAISEGGNTEAFF. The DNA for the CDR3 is TGTGCCATCAGTGAGGGGGGAAACACTGAAGCTTTCTTT.